This T cell receptor beta chain appears in the sequencing data of a study of blood T cell repertoires in COVID-19. The CDR3 totals 12 residues. V lost 3 bases and J 12 bases, leaving 12 bases between the germline ends. Germline values: CDR1 WNHNN, CDR2 SYGVQD (reference sequence). In the original analysis: Amplified reference gene primers provided the basis for estimating nucleated cell counts. Data came from immunoSEQ multiplex PCR; TCRdb stores just in-frame clones and leaves some out. From that table come the V and J calls and clone size; the DNA was used to work out D and trimming. The repertoire consists of 140,000 to 150,000 clones, with over 70% occurring once and the leading ten covering more than 1.5%. This clone has a handful of counts.

The sample consisted of peripheral blood. This clonotype was obtained from a woman in her sixties or seventies with acute or convalescent COVID-19. This rearrangement joins TRBV10-1 to TRBJ2-1, with D possibly being TRBD2 (5 bases). CDR3 in amino acids: CASSDLDSGQFF. The CDR3 region has the DNA TGCGCCAGCAGTGACCTGGACTCGGGGCAGTTCTTC.